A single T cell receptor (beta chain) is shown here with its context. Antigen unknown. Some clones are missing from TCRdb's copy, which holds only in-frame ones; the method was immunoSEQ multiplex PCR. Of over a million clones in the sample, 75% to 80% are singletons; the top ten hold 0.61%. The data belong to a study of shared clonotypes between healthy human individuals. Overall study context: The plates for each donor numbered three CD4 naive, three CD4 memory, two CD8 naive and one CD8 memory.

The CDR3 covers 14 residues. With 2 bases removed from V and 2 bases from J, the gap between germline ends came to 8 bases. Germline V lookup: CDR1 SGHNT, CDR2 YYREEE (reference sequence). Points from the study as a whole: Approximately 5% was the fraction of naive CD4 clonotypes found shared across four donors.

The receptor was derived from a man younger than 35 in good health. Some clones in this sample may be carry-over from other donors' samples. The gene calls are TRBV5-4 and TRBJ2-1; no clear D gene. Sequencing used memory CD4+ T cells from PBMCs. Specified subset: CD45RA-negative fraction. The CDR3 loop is CASSFTPTYNEQFF. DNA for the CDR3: TGTGCCAGCAGCTTCACACCCACCTACAATGAGCAGTTCTTC.